The 14 T cell receptor beta chains presented below share a single source sample, sequenced in a study of spatial heterogeneity in lung cancer. From the 5' RACE reads, TCRdb called clonotypes with MiXCR, one entry per CDR3 protein. The table records tens of thousands of distinct CDR3 sequences, 5.4% of them present only once. The sample's time point: blood at routine non-recurrence follow-up after resection. This specimen was PBMCs, taken at follow-up. The receptors here all came from a female donor with early-stage non-small cell lung cancer.

In this sample, this clonotype turned up many times. This chain connects TRBV28 to TRBJ1-5; no reliable D call. Trimming removed 0 bases from V and 2 bases from J, with 20 bases in between. The CDR3 is 19 amino acids. Germline V CDR1 and CDR2: MDHEN, SYDVKM. The CDR3 region has the DNA TGTGCCAGCAGTTTATGGAGGCTCCCCTCAAAAAAGGGCAATCAGCCCCAGCATTTT. Encoded protein: CASSLWRLPSKKGNQPQHF.

The CDR3, as DNA: TGTGCCAGCAGTGCCCCGGGGGACGATGAGCAGTTCTTC. Encoded protein: CASSAPGDDEQFF. The V call is TRBV12-3 or TRBV12-4, the J call TRBJ2-1; perhaps TRBD2 as D (6 bases). The CDR3 runs 13 residues. Trimming pared 5 bases from V and 8 bases from J, leaving 13 bases between.

This clonotype was observed a handful of times. The genes are TRBV7-2 and TRBJ2-2, with no clear D. The CDR3 consists of 14 residues. V shed 3 bases and J shed 0 bases, with 5 bases lying between them. Germline-derived CDR1 and CDR2 are SGHTA and FQGNSA. Here the CDR3 reads CASSFEANTGELFF. The CDR3 DNA reads as TGTGCCAGCAGCTTCGAGGCGAACACCGGGGAGCTGTTTTTT.

This clonotype was counted at least ten times. The gene calls are TRBV6-5 and TRBJ2-5; D tentatively reads TRBD1 or TRBD2 (6 bases each). V lost 4 bases to trimming and J lost 1 base, with 16 bases between them. The CDR3 consists of 16 residues. Germline CDR1 and CDR2: MNHEY and SVGAGI. CDR3 region: CASSWPRGAPQETQYF. DNA for the CDR3: TGTGCCAGCAGTTGGCCGAGGGGGGCCCCCCAAGAGACCCAGTACTTC.

Ten or more counts support this clonotype. The chain combines TRBV6-2 or TRBV6-3 with TRBJ2-1; perhaps TRBD1 as D (6 bases). Germline CDR1 MNHEY, CDR2 SVGEGT. V was shortened by 7 bases and J by 1 base, with 11 bases between the two germline ends. The CDR3 extends over 14 amino acids. CDR3 nucleotide sequence: TGTGCCAGCACGTGGCAGGGGTCCTACAATGAGCAGTTCTTC. This gives the protein CASTWQGSYNEQFF.

This chain connects TRBV27 to TRBJ2-1; 7 bases are a match to TRBD1. V lost 5 bases and J lost 2; bases outside the gene matches: 6. Germline V CDR1 and CDR2: MNHEY, SMNVEV (reference sequence). This CDR3 spans 15 amino acids. The CDR3 DNA is TGTGCCAGCAGTATACGGGACAGACCCTACAATGAGCAGTTCTTC. Residues: CASSIRDRPYNEQFF.

This clonotype was recorded many times. This chain connects TRBV20-1 to TRBJ2-3, with D uncertain. V dropped 3 bases and J dropped 10 bases, with 26 bases sitting between them. The CDR3 loop spans 16 amino acids. Germline lookup yields CDR1 DFQATT and CDR2 SNEGSKA (reference sequence). The CDR3 nucleotides read TGCAGTGCTAGGTTACCGGCGGAGCCCGTTCAAGAATCGCAGTATTTT. The encoded protein is CSARLPAEPVQESQYF.

This clonotype was picked up many times. The rearrangement uses TRBV28 and TRBJ2-1; no firm D call. Germline V gene lookup returns CDR1 MDHEN and CDR2 SYDVKM. The CDR3 sequence is 12 residues long. Trimming removed 5 bases at V and 7 bases at J, with 9 bases between. Here the CDR3 DNA reads TGTGCCAGCAGTCTTTCCTGGAATGAGCAGTTCTTC. It encodes CASSLSWNEQFF.

There are many counts of this clonotype. This chain joins TRBV6-1 and TRBJ1-1; possible D gene TRBD1, 5 bases. The ends were cut back, 8 bases at V and 1 base at J, with 11 bases in the middle. Germline CDR1 is MNHNS and CDR2 is SASEGT. The CDR3 loop spans 13 amino acids. CDR3 residues: CASADRANTEAFF. CDR3 bases: TGTGCCAGCGCTGACAGAGCGAACACTGAAGCTTTCTTT.

The chain links TRBV7-9 to TRBJ2-1, with D perhaps matching TRBD2 (6 bases). The CDR3 is 14 residues long. V was pared by 4 bases and J by 8 bases, with 15 bases between. CDR1 is SEHNR, CDR2 FQNEAQ, per germline (reference sequence). CDR3 nucleotide sequence: TGTGCCAGCAGCTCCCGGACTGGAGGGCATGAGCAGTTCTTC. This sequence encodes CASSSRTGGHEQFF. Combining the CDR3 with reference TRBV7-9 and TRBJ2-1 gives the whole variable domain DTGVSQNPRHKITKRGQNVTFRCDPISEHNRLYWYRQTLGQGPEFLTYFQNEAQLEKSRLLSDRFSAERPKGSFSTLEIQRTEQGDSAMYLCASSSRTGGHEQFFGPGTRLTVL.

Ten or more counts support this clonotype. J is TRBJ2-1 and V is TRBV29-1; D gene ambiguous. This CDR3 has 16 residues. Trimming removed 4 bases at V and 0 bases at J, with 16 bases between. Per germline, CDR1 SQVTM and CDR2 ANQGSEA. CDR3 bases: TGCAGCGTTGCCCAACTAAGCGTTAGCTCCTACAATGAGCAGTTCTTC. Encoded protein: CSVAQLSVSSYNEQFF.

This clonotype came up many times. The chain couples TRBV30 to TRBJ2-7; 13 bases are a match to TRBD2. The V gene's germline CDR1 is GTSNPN and CDR2 SVGIG (reference sequence). This CDR3 has 16 residues. Trimming cost V 4 bases and J 5 bases; bases outside gene matches: 11. In DNA form, the CDR3 reads TGTGCCTGGACCCCTGGACTAGCGGGAGCCGGTGACGAGCAGTACTTC. As protein: CAWTPGLAGAGDEQYF. The full variable domain, its missing parts supplied by reference TRBV30 and TRBJ2-7, is SQTIHQWPATLVQPVGSPLSLECTVEGTSNPNLYWYRQAAGRGLQLLFYSVGIGQISSEVPQNLSASRPQDRQFILSSKKLLLSDSGFYLCAWTPGLAGAGDEQYFGPGTRLTVT.

This clonotype was detected ten times or more. The J gene is TRBJ2-3, the V gene TRBV4-3; D ambiguous. V lost 0 bases, J lost 8 bases, and 15 bases lay in between. Germline CDR1 LGHNA, CDR2 YSLEER. This CDR3 comprises 15 residues. The CDR3 sequence: CASSQDKVVAGTQYF. CDR3 nucleotides: TGCGCCAGCAGCCAAGATAAGGTGGTCGCAGGTACGCAGTATTTT.

This clonotype was recorded many times. The chain couples TRBV6-2 or TRBV6-3 to TRBJ2-7, with D possibly TRBD2 on 6 matching bases. Deletions cut 2 bases from V and 0 bases from J, with 11 bases between. Germline V CDR1 and CDR2: MNHEY, SVGEGT. The CDR3 runs 15 residues. The CDR3 DNA sequence: TGTGCCAGCAGTTACACCCGACTAGGCTCCTACGAGCAGTACTTC. It yields the protein CASSYTRLGSYEQYF.